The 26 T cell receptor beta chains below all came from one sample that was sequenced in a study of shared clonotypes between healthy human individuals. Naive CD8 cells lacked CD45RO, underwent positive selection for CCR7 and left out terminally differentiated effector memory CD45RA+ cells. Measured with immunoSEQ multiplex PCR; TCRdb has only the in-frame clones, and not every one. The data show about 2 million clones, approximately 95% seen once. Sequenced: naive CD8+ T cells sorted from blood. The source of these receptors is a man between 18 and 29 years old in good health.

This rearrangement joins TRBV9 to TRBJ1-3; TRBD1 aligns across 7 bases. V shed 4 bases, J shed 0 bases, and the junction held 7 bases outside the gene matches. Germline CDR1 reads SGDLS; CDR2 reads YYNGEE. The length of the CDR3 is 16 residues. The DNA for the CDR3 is TGTGCCAGCAGCATAGGACAGGAAGGCTCTGGAAACACCATATATTTT. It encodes CASSIGQEGSGNTIYF.

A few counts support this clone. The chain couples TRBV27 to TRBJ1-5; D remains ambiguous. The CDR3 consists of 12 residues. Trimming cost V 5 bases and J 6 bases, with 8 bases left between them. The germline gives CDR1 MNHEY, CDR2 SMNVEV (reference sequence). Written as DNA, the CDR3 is TGTGCCAGCAGTATGATTGGTCAGCCCCAGCATTTT. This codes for CASSMIGQPQHF.

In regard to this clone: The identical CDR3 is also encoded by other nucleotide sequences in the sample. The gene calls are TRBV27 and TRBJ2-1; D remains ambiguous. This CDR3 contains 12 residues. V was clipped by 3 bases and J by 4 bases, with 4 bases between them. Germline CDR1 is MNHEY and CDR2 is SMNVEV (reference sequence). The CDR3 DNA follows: TGTGCCAGCAGTTTCAATTACAATGAGCAGTTCTTC. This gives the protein CASSFNYNEQFF.

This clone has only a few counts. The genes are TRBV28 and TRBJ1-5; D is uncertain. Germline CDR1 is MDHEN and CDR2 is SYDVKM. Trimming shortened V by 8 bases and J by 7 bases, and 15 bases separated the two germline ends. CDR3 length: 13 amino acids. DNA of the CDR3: TGTGCCAGCTCCCAGCCTTTGGGACAGCCCCAGCATTTT. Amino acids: CASSQPLGQPQHF.

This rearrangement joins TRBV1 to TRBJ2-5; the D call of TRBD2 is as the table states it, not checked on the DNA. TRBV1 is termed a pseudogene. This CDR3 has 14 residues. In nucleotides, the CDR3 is TGCACCAGCAGCCTCGGGAGGGCCGCGGAGACCCAGTACTTC. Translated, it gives CTSSLGRAAETQYF.

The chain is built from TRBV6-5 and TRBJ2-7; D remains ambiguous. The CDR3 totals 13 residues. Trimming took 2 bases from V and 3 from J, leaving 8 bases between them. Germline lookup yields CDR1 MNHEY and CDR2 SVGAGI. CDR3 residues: CASSYADGYEQYF. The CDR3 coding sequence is TGTGCCAGCAGTTACGCGGACGGCTACGAGCAGTACTTC.

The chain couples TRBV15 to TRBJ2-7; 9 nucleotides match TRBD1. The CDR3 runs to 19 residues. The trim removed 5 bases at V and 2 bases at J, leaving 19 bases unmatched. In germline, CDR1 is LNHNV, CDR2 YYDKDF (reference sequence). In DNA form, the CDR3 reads TGTGCCACCAGCCAAGATCCGGGACAGGGATACGGCGAGGCCTACGAGCAGTACTTC. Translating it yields CATSQDPGQGYGEAYEQYF.

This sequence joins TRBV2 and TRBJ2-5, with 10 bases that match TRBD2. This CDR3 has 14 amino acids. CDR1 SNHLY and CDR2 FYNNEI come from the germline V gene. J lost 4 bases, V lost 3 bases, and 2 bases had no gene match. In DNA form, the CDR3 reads TGTGCCAGCAGTGATCTAGCGGGAGCAGAGACCCAGTACTTC. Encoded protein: CASSDLAGAETQYF.

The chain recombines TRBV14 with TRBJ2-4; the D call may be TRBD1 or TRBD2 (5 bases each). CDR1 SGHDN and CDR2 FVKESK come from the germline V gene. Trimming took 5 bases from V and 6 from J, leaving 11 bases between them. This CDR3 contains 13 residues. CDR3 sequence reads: CASSAQGRNIQYF. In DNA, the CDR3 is TGTGCCAGCAGCGCCCAGGGACGAAACATTCAGTACTTC.

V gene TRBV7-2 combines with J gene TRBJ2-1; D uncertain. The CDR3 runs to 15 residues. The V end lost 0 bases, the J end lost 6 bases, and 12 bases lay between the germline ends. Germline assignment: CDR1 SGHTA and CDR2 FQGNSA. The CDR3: CASSLAAQSINEQFF. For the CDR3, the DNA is TGTGCCAGCAGCTTAGCGGCGCAATCCATCAATGAGCAGTTCTTC.

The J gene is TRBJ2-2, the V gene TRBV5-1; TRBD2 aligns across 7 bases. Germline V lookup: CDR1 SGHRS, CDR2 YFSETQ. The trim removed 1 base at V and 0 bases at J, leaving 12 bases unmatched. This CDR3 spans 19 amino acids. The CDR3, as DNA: TGCGCCAGCAGCTTGCGGGGCCCCAGCGGGGTGGCGAACACCGGGGAGCTGTTTTTT. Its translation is CASSLRGPSGVANTGELFF.

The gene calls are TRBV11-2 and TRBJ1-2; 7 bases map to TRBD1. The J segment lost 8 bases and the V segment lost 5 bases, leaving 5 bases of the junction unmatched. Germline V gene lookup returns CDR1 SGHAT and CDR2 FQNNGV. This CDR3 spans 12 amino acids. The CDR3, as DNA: TGTGCCAGCAGCCTCACAGGGGAAGGCTACACCTTC. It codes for CASSLTGEGYTF.

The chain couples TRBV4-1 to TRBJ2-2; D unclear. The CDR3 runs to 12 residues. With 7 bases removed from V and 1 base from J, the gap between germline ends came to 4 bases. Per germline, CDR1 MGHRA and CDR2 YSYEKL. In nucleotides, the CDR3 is TGCGCCAGCAAGGGGAACACCGGGGAGCTGTTTTTT. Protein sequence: CASKGNTGELFF.

As DNA, the CDR3 is TGTGCCAGCAGTTCGTACGATGGAGACGGTCAGCCCCAGCATTTT. It encodes CASSSYDGDGQPQHF. This rearrangement joins TRBV6-5 to TRBJ1-5; D gene uncertain. Germline V gene lookup returns CDR1 MNHEY and CDR2 SVGAGI. The CDR3 loop spans 15 amino acids. Trimming pared 4 bases from V and 6 bases from J, leaving 16 bases between.

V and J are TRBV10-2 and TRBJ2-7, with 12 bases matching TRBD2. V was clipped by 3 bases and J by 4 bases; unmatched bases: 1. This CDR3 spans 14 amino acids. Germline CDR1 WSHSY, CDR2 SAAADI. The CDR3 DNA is TGCGCCAGCAGTGAACTAGCGGGAGGTTACGAGCAGTACTTC. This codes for CASSELAGGYEQYF.

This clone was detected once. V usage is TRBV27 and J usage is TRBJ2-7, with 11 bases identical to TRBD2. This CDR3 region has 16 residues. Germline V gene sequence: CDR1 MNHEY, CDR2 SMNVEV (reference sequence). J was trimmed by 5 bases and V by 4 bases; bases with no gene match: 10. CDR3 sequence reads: CASSSKTSGRIHEQYF. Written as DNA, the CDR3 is TGTGCCAGCAGTTCTAAAACTAGCGGGAGAATCCACGAGCAGTACTTC.

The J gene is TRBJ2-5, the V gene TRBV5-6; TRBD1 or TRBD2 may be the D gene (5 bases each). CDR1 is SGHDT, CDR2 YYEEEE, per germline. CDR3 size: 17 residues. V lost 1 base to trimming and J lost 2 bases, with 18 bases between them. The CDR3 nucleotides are TGTGCCAGCAGCTTGTGGGAGTTGGGGGTTTGGCAAGAGACCCAGTACTTC. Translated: CASSLWELGVWQETQYF.

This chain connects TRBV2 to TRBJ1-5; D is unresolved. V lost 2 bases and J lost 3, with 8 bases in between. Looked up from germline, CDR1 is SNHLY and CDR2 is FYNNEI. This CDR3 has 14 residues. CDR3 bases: TGTGCCAGCAGTGAAAAACAGCTCAATCAGCCCCAGCATTTT. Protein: CASSEKQLNQPQHF.

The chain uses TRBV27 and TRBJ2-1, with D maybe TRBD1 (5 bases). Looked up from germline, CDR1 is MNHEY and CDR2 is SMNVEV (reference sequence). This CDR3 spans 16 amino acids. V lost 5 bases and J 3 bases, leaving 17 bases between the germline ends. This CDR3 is CASSLGPRGLYNEQFF. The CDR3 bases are TGTGCCAGCAGTCTAGGTCCAAGGGGCCTCTACAATGAGCAGTTCTTC.

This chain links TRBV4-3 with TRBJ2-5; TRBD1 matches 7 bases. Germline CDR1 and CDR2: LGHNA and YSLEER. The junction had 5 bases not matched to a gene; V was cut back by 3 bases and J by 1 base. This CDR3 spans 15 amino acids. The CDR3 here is CASSQGTEGQETQYF. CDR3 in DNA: TGCGCCAGCAGCCAGGGGACAGAGGGCCAAGAGACCCAGTACTTC.

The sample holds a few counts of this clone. The CDR3 spells CSVEDPTRGYTF. For the CDR3, the DNA is TGCAGCGTTGAAGACCCGACGAGGGGCTACACCTTC. The chain recombines TRBV29-1 with TRBJ1-2; D remains ambiguous. The V end was cut by 0 bases, the J end by 8 bases, with 10 bases between. Looked up from germline, CDR1 is SQVTM and CDR2 is ANQGSEA. This CDR3 is 12 amino acids long.

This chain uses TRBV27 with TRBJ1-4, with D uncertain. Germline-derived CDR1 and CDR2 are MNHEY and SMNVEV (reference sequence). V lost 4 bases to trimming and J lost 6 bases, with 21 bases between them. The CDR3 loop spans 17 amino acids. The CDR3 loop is CASSSIVIHGSDEKLFF. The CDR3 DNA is TGTGCCAGCAGTTCCATAGTCATACACGGCTCGGATGAAAAACTGTTTTTT. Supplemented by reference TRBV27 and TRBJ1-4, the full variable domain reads EAQVTQNPRYLITVTGKKLTVTCSQNMNHEYMSWYRQDPGLGLRQIYYSMNVEVTDKGDVPEGYKVSRKEKRNFPLILESPSPNQTSLYFCASSSIVIHGSDEKLFFGSGTQLSVL.

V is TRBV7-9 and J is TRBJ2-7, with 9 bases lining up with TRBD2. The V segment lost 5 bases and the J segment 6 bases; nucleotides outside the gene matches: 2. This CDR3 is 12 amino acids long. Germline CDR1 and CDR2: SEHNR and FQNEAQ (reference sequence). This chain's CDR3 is CASSQTSGEQYF. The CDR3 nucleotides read TGTGCCAGCAGCCAGACTAGCGGCGAGCAGTACTTC.

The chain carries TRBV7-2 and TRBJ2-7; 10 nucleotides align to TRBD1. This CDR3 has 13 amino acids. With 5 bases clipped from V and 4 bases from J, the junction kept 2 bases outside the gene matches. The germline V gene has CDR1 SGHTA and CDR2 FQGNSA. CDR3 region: CASSVDRGYEQYF. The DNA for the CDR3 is TGTGCCAGCAGCGTGGACAGGGGGTACGAGCAGTACTTC. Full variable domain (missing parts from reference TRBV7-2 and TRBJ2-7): GAGVSQSPSNKVTEKGKDVELRCDPISGHTALYWYRQSLGQGLEFLIYFQGNSAPDKSGLPSDRFSAERTGGSVSTLTIQRTQQEDSAVYLCASSVDRGYEQYFGPGTRLTVT.

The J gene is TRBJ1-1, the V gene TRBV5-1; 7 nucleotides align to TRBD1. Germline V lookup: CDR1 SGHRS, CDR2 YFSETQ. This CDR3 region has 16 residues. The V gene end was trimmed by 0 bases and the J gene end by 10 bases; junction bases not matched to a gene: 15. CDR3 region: CASSLGGRDSGTRAFF. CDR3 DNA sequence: TGCGCCAGCAGCTTGGGGGGCCGGGACAGTGGGACGAGAGCTTTCTTT.

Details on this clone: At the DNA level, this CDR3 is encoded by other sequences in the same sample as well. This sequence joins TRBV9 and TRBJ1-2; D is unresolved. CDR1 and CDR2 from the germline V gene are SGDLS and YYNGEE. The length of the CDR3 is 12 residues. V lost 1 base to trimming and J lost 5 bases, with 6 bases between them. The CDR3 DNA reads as TGTGCCAGCAGCGTAAACGGGTATGGCTACACCTTC. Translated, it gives CASSVNGYGYTF. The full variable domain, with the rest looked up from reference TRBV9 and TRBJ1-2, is DSGVTQTPKHLITATGQRVTLRCSPRSGDLSVYWYQQSLDQGLQFLIQYYNGEERAKGNILERFSAQQFPDLHSELNLSSLELGDSALYFCASSVNGYGYTFGSGTRLTVV.